A single sample gave rise to the 17 T cell receptor beta chains below, sequenced in a study of CD8+ T cells in alopecia areata. RNA was extracted and reverse transcribed into cDNA as the sequencing template. Repertoires were generated with immunoSEQ multiplex PCR, while TCRdb's copy carries only in-frame clones and drops some. The data list around 100,000 clones, none observed once; roughly 21% falls to the top ten. The specimen was lesional skin. These receptors all stem from a C3H/HeJ mouse with alopecia areata. This line is of MHC haplotype H2-k.

On this clone: Mouse names are used for the genes. The read finishes 4 residues shy of the CDR3 end, and the germline J gene is used to complete it. This chain connects TRBV13-3 to TRBJ2-7; 10 bases line up with TRBD2. Germline CDR1 NNHDY, CDR2 SYVADS. The CDR3 loop spans 15 amino acids. The chain's CDR3 is CASSEGTGAHYEQYF. CDR3 DNA (partial): TGTGCCAGCAGTGAAGGGACTGGGGCTCATTAT.

A few counts support this clone. The TCRdb protein and the DNA translation do not line up at residue 11; the protein shown here was made by translating the DNA. Gene names follow the mouse nomenclature. The read ends 3 residues early relative to the CDR3; the germline J gene fills the gap. The V gene is TRBV19, the J gene TRBJ1-6; the D gene is possibly TRBD1 (6 bases). TRBJ1-6 is classed as an ORF, of uncertain function. CDR3 size: 14 residues. Germline-derived CDR1 and CDR2 are FNHDT and SITEND (reference sequence). V was shortened by 5 bases and J by 3 bases, with 9 bases between the two germline ends. The CDR3 DNA, read in part, is TGTGCCAGCAGCCTGGACAGCTATAATTCGCCC. Translating it yields CASSLDSYNSP. The full CDR3 sequence reads CASSLDSYNSPLYF.

This clone was observed a handful of times. The germline and genes are mouse ones. The CDR3 here is CASGDATGGAFNQDTQYF. The sequenced CDR3 bases are TGTGCCAGCGGTGATGCAACTGGGGGGGCATTTAACCAAGAC. The chain joins TRBV13-2 to TRBJ2-5, with 11 bases matching TRBD2. From the germline J gene comes the end of the CDR3, since the read stops 4 residues before it. CDR1 NNHNN and CDR2 SYGAGS come from the germline V gene (reference sequence). The CDR3 runs 18 residues. The V gene end was trimmed by 0 bases and the J gene end by 0 bases; junction bases not matched to a gene: 6.

This clone was observed a few times. The germline and genes are mouse ones. The CDR3 loop reads CASSADWGKDAEQFF. The covered CDR3 bases are TGTGCCAGCAGTGCCGACTGGGGGAAGGATGCT. The chain has TRBV13-3 and TRBJ2-1, with 9 nucleotides matching TRBD2. The missing CDR3 end, 4 residues past where the read stops, is filled in from the germline J gene. Germline CDR1 and CDR2: NNHDY and SYVADS. The CDR3 runs 15 residues. V was pared by 3 bases and J by 5 bases, with 6 bases of the junction left unmatched.

As concerns this clone: Mouse germline and gene names are used. The read stops 4 residues short of the end of the CDR3; the missing end is completed from the germline J gene. This sequence joins TRBV13-1 and TRBJ2-5; the D gene is possibly TRBD1 (6 bases). Per germline, CDR1 NSHNY and CDR2 SYGAGN. The length of the CDR3 is 14 residues. Partial CDR3 DNA: TGTGCCAGCAGTGATGCATGGACAGTAGAC. This translates into CASSDAWTVD. The entire CDR3 sequence reads CASSDAWTVDTQYF.

This clone was counted between two and nine times. The gene symbols are mouse symbols. Read sequence stops 4 residues before the CDR3 end, and the germline J gene provides the missing end. The chain uses TRBV13-3 and TRBJ2-1, with TRBD2 matching over 14 bases. The CDR3 has 17 residues. The J segment lost 0 bases and the V segment lost 3 bases, leaving 2 bases of the junction unmatched. Germline V gene lookup returns CDR1 NNHDY and CDR2 SYVADS. The CDR3 here is CASSGDWGGHNYAEQFF. CDR3 DNA (partial): TGTGCCAGCAGTGGGGACTGGGGGGGCCATAACTATGCT.

With respect to this clone: Gene labels here are mouse ones. Read sequence stops 4 residues before the CDR3 end, and the germline J gene provides the missing end. The chain has TRBV13-3 and TRBJ2-5; TRBD1 aligns across 8 bases. This CDR3 has 13 residues. The V gene's germline CDR1 is NNHDY and CDR2 SYVADS. The CDR3 here is CASSRTGRDTQYF. Incomplete CDR3 DNA: TGTGCCAGCTCCCGGACAGGGAGGGAC.

Of note for this clone: The germline and genes are mouse ones. Read coverage stops 4 residues before the CDR3 terminus; the germline J gene supplies the remainder. This sequence joins TRBV5 and TRBJ2-2, with 9 bases that match TRBD1. After removal of 1 base from V and 3 bases from J, the junction contained 3 bases not matched to a gene. The CDR3 extends over 16 amino acids. Per germline, CDR1 LGHNA and CDR2 YNLKQL (reference sequence). CDR3: CASSQGTGVDTGQLYF. The DNA read from the CDR3 is TGTGCCAGCAGCCAAGGGACAGGGGTTGACACCGGG.

This clone was recorded a few times. Here the gene names and germline are mouse. The sequence runs out 4 residues before the end of the CDR3; the remainder is reconstructed from the germline J gene. The J gene is TRBJ2-7, the V gene TRBV13-1; 8 nucleotides line up with TRBD2. Germline lookup yields CDR1 NSHNY and CDR2 SYGAGN. The CDR3 consists of 14 residues. V lost 3 bases, J lost 3 bases, and 5 bases stayed unmatched. Here the CDR3 reads CASSGDWGLYEQYF. CDR3 DNA (partial): TGTGCCAGCAGTGGCGACTGGGGTCTCTAT.

The table lists this clone with a few counts. Gene names denote mouse genes. Read coverage stops 4 residues before the CDR3 terminus; the germline J gene supplies the remainder. The chain links TRBV13-1 to TRBJ1-2, with D perhaps TRBD1 (5 bases). The V end lost 4 bases, the J end lost 1 base, and 8 bases lay between the germline ends. CDR1 NSHNY and CDR2 SYGAGN come from the germline V gene. The CDR3 is made up of 13 amino acids. The CDR3 is CASSPDRNSDYTF. The CDR3 DNA, read in part, is TGTGCCAGCAGTCCCGACAGAAACTCC.

Details on this clone: Mouse gene names apply. The read ends 4 residues early relative to the CDR3; the germline J gene fills the gap. Other DNA sequences in this sample translate to the same CDR3. The chain employs TRBV1 and TRBJ2-7; 8 positions match TRBD2. The germline gives CDR1 NSQYPW, CDR2 LRSPGD (reference sequence). The V segment lost 3 bases and the J segment 3 bases; nucleotides outside the gene matches: 4. The CDR3 is 14 amino acids. CDR3 DNA (partial): TGCACCTGCAGTGCGCGGCTGGGGGGCTAT. This gives the protein CTCSARLGGY. The entire CDR3 protein is CTCSARLGGYEQYF.

There are a few counts of this clone. Each gene name is a mouse one. The CDR3 goes on 4 residues after the read ends, and that part is filled in from the germline J gene. The chain links TRBV13-3 to TRBJ2-2; 7 bases are shared with TRBD1. Trimming took 0 bases from V and 4 from J; bases not matched to a gene: 9. Germline V CDR1 and CDR2: NNHDY, SYVADS. The length of the CDR3 is 17 residues. CDR3 bases read: TGTGCCAGCAGTGATGCGGAACACAGGGGTGGCACCGGG. It specifies CASSDAEHRGGTG. The full-length CDR3 reads as CASSDAEHRGGTGQLYF.

This clone appeared a few times. Gene names are the mouse ones. The read ends 4 residues early relative to the CDR3; the germline J gene fills the gap. The chain couples TRBV1 to TRBJ1-4, with 7 bases matching TRBD1. Germline CDR1 is NSQYPW and CDR2 is LRSPGD (reference sequence). V was pared by 3 bases and J by 6 bases, with 1 base of the junction left unmatched. The CDR3 extends over 13 amino acids. The part of the CDR3 DNA that was read is TGCACCTGCAGTGCGAGGGGGCACGAA. Translation: CTCSARGHE. The entire CDR3 is CTCSARGHERLFF.

This clone was detected many times. The gene symbols are mouse symbols. The read ends 4 residues early relative to the CDR3; the germline J gene fills the gap. J is TRBJ1-4 and V is TRBV1, with D maybe TRBD1 (5 bases). CDR3 length equals 15 residues. CDR1 is NSQYPW, CDR2 LRSPGD, per germline (reference sequence). CDR3 residues: CTCSAPGLGGERLFF. The sequenced CDR3 bases are TGCACCTGCAGTGCCCCGGGACTGGGGGGCGAA.

This clone was counted a few times. Mouse gene names and germline throughout. From the germline J gene comes the end of the CDR3, since the read stops 4 residues before it. The rearrangement uses TRBV13-3 and TRBJ2-2, with TRBD2 identical over 8 bases. Trimming at V came to 3 bases and at J to 0 bases, leaving 4 bases not matched to a gene. There are 16 residues in the CDR3. Per germline, CDR1 NNHDY and CDR2 SYVADS. The CDR3 bases that were read are TGTGCCAGCAGTGGCTGGGGGGATGCAAACACCGGG. Encoded protein: CASSGWGDANTG. In full, the CDR3 reads CASSGWGDANTGQLYF.

This clone was found a few times. The gene names given are mouse names. Coverage ceases 4 residues before the CDR3 finishes, and the germline J gene fills in the end. The V gene is TRBV13-3, the J gene TRBJ1-4, with D maybe TRBD1 (6 bases). The CDR3 covers 14 residues. The V gene lost 7 bases and the J gene lost 1 base, with 11 bases spanning the gap. The germline CDR1 and CDR2 sequences are NNHDY and SYVADS. Incomplete CDR3 DNA: TGTGCCAGCCTGGGACAAACTTCCAACGAA. Translation: CASLGQTSNE. The full CDR3 sequence reads CASLGQTSNERLFF. The whole variable domain, remainder taken from reference TRBV13-3 and TRBJ1-4, is EAAVTQSPRSKVAVTGGKVTLSCHQTNNHDYMYWYRQDTGHGLRLIHYSYVADSTEKGDIPDGYKASRPSQENFSLILELASLSQTAVYFCASLGQTSNERLFFGHGTKLSVL.

There are a few counts of this clone. The gene names given are mouse names. The read halts 4 residues ahead of the CDR3 end, with the missing end drawn from the germline J gene. The chain carries TRBV13-3 and TRBJ2-5; 9 bases fit TRBD2. The CDR3 is 14 amino acids. Germline CDR1 is NNHDY and CDR2 is SYVADS. CDR3 loop: CASSETGGIDTQYF. The sequenced CDR3 bases are TGTGCCAGCAGTGAGACTGGGGGTATAGAC.